What follows are 21 T cell receptor beta chains derived from one specimen sequenced in a study of cytomegalovirus exposure and HLA in healthy donors. PCR primers comprised 60 Vbeta and 13 Jbeta primers. Method: immunoSEQ multiplex PCR; TCRdb's copy keeps in-frame clones and lacks some. The table includes roughly 200,000 clones, around three quarters detected once. The sequenced sample consisted of PBMCs. The receptors originated from a man aged 25 to 40 in good health and CMV-seronegative.

This sequence joins TRBV5-6 and TRBJ2-7, with a weak D call TRBD1 (6 bases). The length of the CDR3 is 14 residues. V lost 4 bases and J 2 bases, leaving 13 bases between the germline ends. CDR1 is SGHDT and CDR2 is YYEEEE in the germline V gene. The CDR3 protein is CASSVRDNPYEQYF. The CDR3 DNA is TGTGCCAGCAGCGTCCGGGACAACCCCTACGAGCAGTACTTC.

The V and J genes are TRBV7-9 and TRBJ1-2; D possibly corresponds to TRBD1 (5 bases). Trimming left V 5 bases short and J 6 bases short, with 16 bases between. CDR1 is SEHNR, CDR2 FQNEAQ, per germline (reference sequence). The CDR3 runs to 14 residues. The CDR3 nucleotides are TGTGCCAGCAGCCTCGGGACCGGCGGGGATGGCTACACCTTC. This gives the protein CASSLGTGGDGYTF.

This clone has only one observation. CDR3 in amino acids: CASSDAGPVETQYF. The DNA for the CDR3 is TGTGCCAGCAGCGACGCGGGCCCTGTGGAGACCCAGTACTTC. This chain connects TRBV5-4 to TRBJ2-5, with D possibly matching TRBD2 (5 bases). V was cut by 4 bases and J by 5 bases, with 15 bases left in between. This CDR3 has 14 residues. Germline-derived CDR1 and CDR2 are SGHNT and YYREEE (reference sequence).

The rearrangement links TRBV10-1 to TRBJ2-7; 7 bases map to TRBD1. Trimming took 3 bases from V and 6 from J; bases not matched to a gene: 8. Germline V gives CDR1 WNHNN, CDR2 SYGVQD (reference sequence). The CDR3 consists of 14 residues. The CDR3 nucleotides are TGCGCCAGCAGTGACCTACAGGGGCTATCCGAGCAGTACTTC. Encoded protein: CASSDLQGLSEQYF.

The rearrangement links TRBV28 to TRBJ2-1; D not certain. The V gene's germline CDR1 is MDHEN and CDR2 SYDVKM. The ends were cut back, 4 bases at V and 7 bases at J, with 5 bases in the middle. The CDR3 length is 11 residues. The CDR3 region is CASSSLNEQFF. The CDR3 DNA reads as TGTGCCAGCAGTTCCCTTAATGAGCAGTTCTTC.

The chain carries TRBV28 and TRBJ2-5; D perhaps matches TRBD1 (5 bases). With 3 bases removed from V and 7 bases from J, the gap between germline ends came to 18 bases. This CDR3 contains 15 residues. Germline CDR1 is MDHEN and CDR2 is SYDVKM. CDR3 in amino acids: CASSFQGSTYGTQYF. The CDR3, as DNA: TGTGCCAGCAGTTTCCAGGGCTCCACTTATGGGACCCAGTACTTC. Variable domain in full (rest from reference TRBV28 and TRBJ2-5): DVKVTQSSRYLVKRTGEKVFLECVQDMDHENMFWYRQDPGLGLRLIYFSYDVKMKEKGDIPEGYSVSREKKERFSLILESASTNQTSMYLCASSFQGSTYGTQYFGPGTRLLVL.

Regarding this clone: Germline and junction disagree at one end, which may indicate a read error. The chain recombines TRBV7-7 with TRBJ2-3, with 8 bases matching TRBD2. Germline lookup yields CDR1 SSHAT and CDR2 FNYEAQ (reference sequence). This CDR3 has 16 residues. Here the CDR3 DNA reads TGTGCTAGCAGCTTAGGCGTAAGCGGGAGTTCAGATACGCAGTATTTT. It translates to CASSLGVSGSSDTQYF.

The V and J genes are TRBV19 and TRBJ2-1; 14 bases are a match to TRBD2. The length of the CDR3 is 21 residues. J gave up 0 bases and V 8 bases, and 18 bases lay outside the gene matches. CDR1 LNHDA and CDR2 SQIVND come from the germline V gene (reference sequence). CDR3 DNA: TGTGCCAGTTCTAACAATCGACTAGCGGGAGGGCAAAGGAGCTCCTACAATGAGCAGTTCTTC. This codes for CASSNNRLAGGQRSSYNEQFF.

The chain combines TRBV6-5 with TRBJ2-1; TRBD2 is a possible D gene (5 bases). Trimming cost V 6 bases and J 7 bases, with 19 bases left between them. The germline V gene encodes CDR1 MNHEY and CDR2 SVGAGI. The length of the CDR3 is 15 residues. CDR3 sequence: CASSRLASPPNEQFF. CDR3 DNA: TGTGCCAGCAGCCGCCTAGCATCTCCCCCGAATGAGCAGTTCTTC.

The sample holds a few counts of this clone. The V gene is TRBV7-9, the J gene TRBJ1-1; 8 nucleotides match TRBD1. Germline CDR1 is SEHNR and CDR2 is FQNEAQ (reference sequence). The V segment lost 5 bases and the J segment 7 bases; nucleotides outside the gene matches: 12. The CDR3 contains 15 residues. CDR3 sequence reads: CASSPKDRESFEAFF. The CDR3 DNA reads as TGTGCCAGCAGCCCCAAGGACAGGGAATCTTTTGAAGCTTTCTTT.

This clone was seen only a few times. This chain uses TRBV6-5 with TRBJ2-1, with 10 bases identical to TRBD1. The CDR3 totals 13 residues. CDR1 is MNHEY and CDR2 is SVGAGI in the germline V gene. The junction had 4 bases not matched to a gene; V was cut back by 3 bases and J by 11 bases. CDR3 sequence (DNA): TGTGCCAGCAGTTATGGGGGACAGGGGAAGCAGTTCTTC. Protein product: CASSYGGQGKQFF.

The gene calls are TRBV10-3 and TRBJ1-5, with 9 nucleotides matching TRBD1. Germline loops: CDR1 ENHRY, CDR2 SYGVKD. This CDR3 spans 16 amino acids. The V and J ends lost 10 bases and 3 bases, in that order; junction bases with no gene match: 13. CDR3 loop: CATNSGTGTYNQPQHF. CDR3 DNA sequence: TGTGCCACCAATTCCGGGACAGGGACTTACAATCAGCCCCAGCATTTT.

The V call is TRBV18, the J call TRBJ1-2; TRBD1 matches 9 bases. Looked up from germline, CDR1 is KGHSH and CDR2 is LQKENI. The CDR3 sequence is 16 residues long. V shed 5 bases, J shed 4 bases, and the junction held 11 bases outside the gene matches. CDR3 in DNA: TGTGCCAGCTCATCCGGGGACAGGGTAGGGGTCTATGGCTACACCTTC. Its translation is CASSSGDRVGVYGYTF.

In this sample, this clone turned up a few times. The gene calls are TRBV27 and TRBJ1-1; D might be TRBD1 (5 bases). This CDR3 has 13 amino acids. Germline CDR1 reads MNHEY; CDR2 reads SMNVEV (reference sequence). Trimming cost V 5 bases and J 3 bases, with 10 bases left between them. The CDR3 DNA follows: TGTGCCAGCAGTGTTTGGGGGGACACTGAAGCTTTCTTT. It codes for CASSVWGDTEAFF.

The chain recombines TRBV28 with TRBJ2-7; D may be TRBD1 (6 bases). The CDR3 spans 12 residues. Germline values: CDR1 MDHEN, CDR2 SYDVKM. V lost 6 bases, J lost 6 bases, and 12 bases lay in between. The CDR3 reads CASRLTGLEQYF. The CDR3 DNA reads TGTGCCAGCAGACTCACAGGGCTCGAGCAGTACTTC.

The chain couples TRBV19 to TRBJ1-5; possible D gene TRBD1, 5 bases. Germline values: CDR1 LNHDA, CDR2 SQIVND (reference sequence). The CDR3 consists of 15 residues. Trimming cost V 4 bases and J 3 bases, with 13 bases left between them. The CDR3 loop reads CASSTQGGTNQPQHF. DNA of the CDR3: TGTGCCAGTAGTACCCAAGGAGGGACCAATCAGCCCCAGCATTTT.

This clone was found once. The V call is TRBV2, the J call TRBJ2-7; no clear D. Trimming pared 7 bases from V and 6 bases from J, leaving 19 bases between. This CDR3 has 14 residues. The V gene's germline CDR1 is SNHLY and CDR2 FYNNEI. The DNA for the CDR3 is TGTGCCAGCAACATTGGGTCCGTGCCGGGCGAGCAGTACTTC. Translating gives CASNIGSVPGEQYF.

The chain links TRBV5-1 to TRBJ2-6; D not resolved. The CDR3 is 16 amino acids. Trimming shortened V by 0 bases and J by 0 bases, and 7 bases separated the two germline ends. CDR1 SGHRS and CDR2 YFSETQ come from the germline V gene. CDR3 DNA: TGCGCCAGCAGCTTGGCTCAGAACTCTGGGGCCAACGTCCTGACTTTC. It codes for CASSLAQNSGANVLTF.

The V gene is TRBV29-1, the J gene TRBJ2-1, with D possibly TRBD1 on 5 matching bases. The ends were cut back, 1 base at V and 1 base at J, with 11 bases in the middle. CDR1 is SQVTM and CDR2 is ANQGSEA in the germline V gene. This CDR3 is 15 amino acids long. The CDR3 DNA follows: TGCAGCGTTGAAGGGTTGGCAGGGTCCTACAATGAGCAGTTCTTC. Its translation: CSVEGLAGSYNEQFF.

As regards this clone: The junction shows a germline mismatch at one end, possibly a read error. J is TRBJ2-3 and V is TRBV7-7; TRBD2 matches at 11 bases. This CDR3 has 16 amino acids. Germline assignment: CDR1 SSHAT and CDR2 FNYEAQ (reference sequence). CDR3 in amino acids: CASSPVTSGTTDTQYF. The CDR3, as DNA: TGTGCTAGCAGCCCCGTGACTAGCGGGACCACAGATACGCAGTATTTT.

This clone was picked up a small number of times. The genes are TRBV5-5 and TRBJ2-6, with D possibly TRBD2 on 5 matching bases. This CDR3 spans 14 amino acids. CDR1 is SGHKS and CDR2 is YYEKEE in the germline V gene (reference sequence). Trimming cost V 4 bases and J 2 bases, with 7 bases left between them. This CDR3 is CASSPGTGANVLTF. Here the CDR3 DNA reads TGTGCCAGCAGCCCGGGGACTGGGGCCAACGTCCTGACTTTC.